The rows below give T cell receptor beta chains drawn from one sample of a study of T cells in Graves' hyperthyroidism and ophthalmopathy. A single record per CDR3 protein comes from TCRdb applying MiXCR to the multiplex PCR reads. The data contain hundreds of thousands of distinct CDR3 sequences, approximately 15% of them singletons. Sequenced: blood. Every receptor here comes from a woman aged 18-35 years with Graves' hyperthyroidism. CDR3s include the opening cysteine and the closing phenylalanine or tryptophan. The order of the fields is clone size, J gene, V gene, D gene, CDR3 DNA, CDR3 protein. A D gene is named only where the DNA matches it firmly. Clone size, where shown, is once, few, many, or a class for clones that have expanded.

clone size: NA
J gene: TRBJ2-1
V gene: TRBV9
D gene: NA
CDR3 DNA: TGTGCCAGCAGCGTAGATTTACGGGGGGCCGGGAGTGAGCAGTTCTTC
CDR3 protein: CASSVDLRGAGSEQFF

clone size: many
J gene: TRBJ2-1
V gene: TRBV28
D gene: NA
CDR3 DNA: TGTGCCAGCAGTTGGGACTTCTACAATGAGCAGTTCTTC
CDR3 protein: CASSWDFYNEQFF

clone size: many
J gene: TRBJ1-2
V gene: TRBV7-2
D gene: NA
CDR3 DNA: TGTGCCAGCAGCACCCCTAGCCCGGACTATGGCTACACCTTC
CDR3 protein: CASSTPSPDYGYTF

clone size: once
J gene: TRBJ2-7
V gene: TRBV6-9
D gene: NA
CDR3 DNA: TGTGCCAGCAGTTCCCACTATAACGAGCAGTACTTC
CDR3 protein: CASSSHYNEQYF

clone size: few
J gene: TRBJ2-2
V gene: TRBV2
D gene: NA
CDR3 DNA: TGTGCCAGCTCCCTCGGAGTTTTCGACACCGGGGAGCTGTTTTTT
CDR3 protein: CASSLGVFDTGELFF

clone size: NA
J gene: TRBJ2-7
V gene: TRBV4-1
D gene: TRBD2
CDR3 DNA: TGCGCCAGCAGCCAAGAGACTAGCGGGGTCTCCTACGAGCAGTACTTC
CDR3 protein: CASSQETSGVSYEQYF

clone size: NA
J gene: TRBJ2-3
V gene: TRBV3-1
D gene: TRBD2
CDR3 DNA: TGTGCCAGCAGCAGCGGGAGTTTTAGTATGCAGTATTTT
CDR3 protein: CASSSGSFSMQYF

clone size: many
J gene: TRBJ1-2
V gene: TRBV6-1
D gene: NA
CDR3 DNA: TGTGCCAGTCGCCAGCCGGGCTATGGCTACACCTTC
CDR3 protein: CASRQPGYGYTF

clone size: NA
J gene: TRBJ2-1
V gene: TRBV5-1
D gene: NA
CDR3 DNA: TGCGCCAGCAGCTTGGCTGCGGGGTCTCACCCAGCCTACAATGAGCAGTTCTTC
CDR3 protein: CASSLAAGSHPAYNEQFF

clone size: NA
J gene: TRBJ2-2
V gene: TRBV24-1
D gene: TRBD2
CDR3 DNA: TGTGCCACCAGTGACCCGACTAGCGGGAGGGAGGCCACCGGGGAGCTGTTTTTT
CDR3 protein: CATSDPTSGREATGELFF

clone size: many
J gene: TRBJ2-1
V gene: TRBV27
D gene: TRBD2
CDR3 DNA: TGTGCCAGCAGTTTCAACTTCGGACTAGAGACCTACAATGAGCAGTTCTTC
CDR3 protein: CASSFNFGLETYNEQFF

clone size: NA
J gene: TRBJ1-6
V gene: TRBV6-1
D gene: NA
CDR3 DNA: TGTGCCAGCAGTGAAGTTCGGGTTAATTCACCCCTCCACTTT
CDR3 protein: CASSEVRVNSPLHF

clone size: many
J gene: TRBJ1-1
V gene: TRBV7-9
D gene: NA
CDR3 DNA: TGTGCCAGCAGCTTAGACGGGGGGACCGTTGAAGCTTTCTTT
CDR3 protein: CASSLDGGTVEAFF

clone size: NA
J gene: TRBJ2-2
V gene: TRBV19
D gene: NA
CDR3 DNA: TGTGCCAGTAATCGTAGACCGAACACCGGGGAGCTGTTTTTT
CDR3 protein: CASNRRPNTGELFF

clone size: many
J gene: TRBJ1-4
V gene: TRBV2
D gene: NA
CDR3 DNA: TGTGCCAGCAACAGGGAACAAGAAAAACTGTTTTTT
CDR3 protein: CASNREQEKLFF

clone size: many
J gene: TRBJ2-1
V gene: TRBV6-6
D gene: NA
CDR3 DNA: TGTGCCAGCAGTTACAGTCTGGAGAGCTCCTACAATGAGCAGTTCTTC
CDR3 protein: CASSYSLESSYNEQFF

clone size: NA
J gene: TRBJ2-7
V gene: TRBV7-9
D gene: TRBD2
CDR3 DNA: TGTGCCAGCAGCTTGAGGCGGGAGGACTCCTACGAGCAGTACTTC
CDR3 protein: CASSLRREDSYEQYF

clone size: many
J gene: TRBJ2-2
V gene: TRBV18
D gene: NA
CDR3 DNA: TGTGCCAGCTATATCCACGCGAACACCGGGGAGCTGTTTTTT
CDR3 protein: CASYIHANTGELFF

clone size: few
J gene: TRBJ1-4
V gene: TRBV11-2
D gene: NA
CDR3 DNA: TGTGCCAGCAGCCCCATTAAGAGGGTTGAAAAACTGTTTTTT
CDR3 protein: CASSPIKRVEKLFF

clone size: many
J gene: TRBJ1-2
V gene: TRBV2
D gene: TRBD1
CDR3 DNA: TGTGCCAGCGGACAGGGAGGAATTTATGGCTACACCTTC
CDR3 protein: CASGQGGIYGYTF

clone size: many
J gene: TRBJ1-1
V gene: TRBV7-2
D gene: NA
CDR3 DNA: TGTGCCAGCAGCTTCAGGGCCCCTGAAGCTTTCTTT
CDR3 protein: CASSFRAPEAFF

clone size: few
J gene: TRBJ1-2
V gene: TRBV24-1
D gene: NA
CDR3 DNA: TGTGCCACCAGTGATCCGGATGCGAACTATGGCTACACCTTC
CDR3 protein: CATSDPDANYGYTF

clone size: many
J gene: TRBJ2-3
V gene: TRBV7-9
D gene: NA
CDR3 DNA: TGTGCCAGCAGCTTATCGTCTAGCACAGATACGCAGTATTTT
CDR3 protein: CASSLSSSTDTQYF

clone size: NA
J gene: TRBJ1-2
V gene: TRBV7-9
D gene: NA
CDR3 DNA: TGTGCCAGCAGCTTCCACAGGGACTCTAACTATGGCTACACCTTC
CDR3 protein: CASSFHRDSNYGYTF

clone size: NA
J gene: TRBJ1-4
V gene: TRBV27
D gene: NA
CDR3 DNA: TGTGCCAGCGGCGAACTCCGCGCAAAACTGTTTTTT
CDR3 protein: CASGELRAKLFF

clone size: many
J gene: TRBJ2-2
V gene: TRBV20-1
D gene: NA
CDR3 DNA: TGCAGTGCTAGAGATGCCGGGGACGGGGAGCTGTTTTTT
CDR3 protein: CSARDAGDGELFF

clone size: many
J gene: TRBJ1-1
V gene: TRBV3-1
D gene: TRBD1
CDR3 DNA: TGTGCCAGCAGCCCCAGGGAGGGGGCAGACACTGAAGCTTTCTTT
CDR3 protein: CASSPREGADTEAFF

clone size: many
J gene: TRBJ2-1
V gene: TRBV28
D gene: NA
CDR3 DNA: TGTGCCAGCAGCTCACCTTCGAGCTCCTACAATGAGCAGTTCTTC
CDR3 protein: CASSSPSSSYNEQFF

clone size: many
J gene: TRBJ1-2
V gene: TRBV9
D gene: TRBD1
CDR3 DNA: TGTGCCAGCAGCCCAAGGACAGGCGCTGGCTACACCTTC
CDR3 protein: CASSPRTGAGYTF

clone size: NA
J gene: TRBJ1-3
V gene: TRBV28
D gene: NA
CDR3 DNA: TGTGCCAGCAGTTTATCAAGGTCCTCTGGAAACACCATATATTTT
CDR3 protein: CASSLSRSSGNTIYF

clone size: many
J gene: TRBJ1-2
V gene: TRBV18
D gene: NA
CDR3 DNA: TGTGCCAGCTCACCTACGACCGACCAAAATTATGGCTACACCTTC
CDR3 protein: CASSPTTDQNYGYTF

clone size: few
J gene: TRBJ2-4
V gene: TRBV27
D gene: NA
CDR3 DNA: TGTGCCAGCAGTCCGACAGTTCTAGCCAAAAACATTCAGTACTTC
CDR3 protein: CASSPTVLAKNIQYF

clone size: few
J gene: TRBJ2-2
V gene: TRBV12-3/TRBV12-4
D gene: TRBD2
CDR3 DNA: TGTGCCAGCAGTTTTGTAGCGGGCGGCACCGGGGAGCTGTTTTTT
CDR3 protein: CASSFVAGGTGELFF

clone size: once
J gene: TRBJ1-2
V gene: TRBV5-6
D gene: TRBD1
CDR3 DNA: TGTGCCAGCAGCACGACAGGGATTGATGGCTACACCTTC
CDR3 protein: CASSTTGIDGYTF

clone size: NA
J gene: TRBJ2-3
V gene: TRBV18
D gene: TRBD2
CDR3 DNA: TGTGCCAGCGGCACCACGCTACTAGCGGGAGGACAGGGCACAGATACGCAGTATTTT
CDR3 protein: CASGTTLLAGGQGTDTQYF

clone size: few
J gene: TRBJ2-3
V gene: TRBV7-9
D gene: NA
CDR3 DNA: TGTGCCAGCAGCGTCCAGGGTCGCGGAGTCACAGATACGCAGTATTTT
CDR3 protein: CASSVQGRGVTDTQYF

clone size: NA
J gene: TRBJ1-2
V gene: TRBV10-3
D gene: TRBD1
CDR3 DNA: TGTGCCATCAGTGACCCGACAGGGTTAAATGGCTACACCTTC
CDR3 protein: CAISDPTGLNGYTF

clone size: many
J gene: TRBJ2-7
V gene: TRBV2
D gene: TRBD1
CDR3 DNA: TGTGCCAGCAGTGGTGAGACAGGGGGTCGGACGATTTACGAGCAGTACTTC
CDR3 protein: CASSGETGGRTIYEQYF

clone size: many
J gene: TRBJ2-3
V gene: TRBV2
D gene: NA
CDR3 DNA: TGTGCCAGCAGCCACGTTACAGATACGCAGTATTTT
CDR3 protein: CASSHVTDTQYF

clone size: NA
J gene: TRBJ1-1
V gene: TRBV19
D gene: NA
CDR3 DNA: TGTGCCAGTAGTATAGTGGGAGGGGAGGACACTGAAGCTTTCTTT
CDR3 protein: CASSIVGGEDTEAFF

clone size: NA
J gene: TRBJ2-1
V gene: TRBV6-1
D gene: TRBD2
CDR3 DNA: TGTGCCAGCAGTGCCCGGACTAGCGGGAGAGAGTACAATGAGCAGTTCTTC
CDR3 protein: CASSARTSGREYNEQFF

clone size: NA
J gene: TRBJ2-2
V gene: TRBV5-1
D gene: TRBD2
CDR3 DNA: TGCGCCAGCAGCCGGAGCGGGAGTGGCACCGGGGAGCTGTTTTTT
CDR3 protein: CASSRSGSGTGELFF

clone size: NA
J gene: TRBJ2-7
V gene: TRBV2
D gene: TRBD1
CDR3 DNA: TGTGCCAGCAGTGAATCGGTCGCCGGTGTCAACCGGGACAGATCAAGCTACGAGCAGTACTTC
CDR3 protein: CASSESVAGVNRDRSSYEQYF

clone size: many
J gene: TRBJ2-1
V gene: TRBV5-5
D gene: TRBD1
CDR3 DNA: TGTGCCAGCAGCCTGGGACAGCTCTACAATGAGCAGTTCTTC
CDR3 protein: CASSLGQLYNEQFF

clone size: many
J gene: TRBJ2-2
V gene: TRBV30
D gene: NA
CDR3 DNA: TGTGCCTGGACAAGAACTATGAACACCGGGGAGCTGTTTTTT
CDR3 protein: CAWTRTMNTGELFF

clone size: few
J gene: TRBJ2-7
V gene: TRBV29-1
D gene: NA
CDR3 DNA: TGCAGCGCCGCACAGGGATCCACCTACGAGCAGTACTTC
CDR3 protein: CSAAQGSTYEQYF

clone size: few
J gene: TRBJ1-5
V gene: TRBV10-3
D gene: TRBD1
CDR3 DNA: TGTGCCAGTACAGGGGCCAGCAATCAGCCCCAGCATTTT
CDR3 protein: CASTGASNQPQHF

clone size: few
J gene: TRBJ2-7
V gene: TRBV6-2/TRBV6-3
D gene: NA
CDR3 DNA: TGTGCCAGCAGTTTCTTGGGGACTGGTACCTACGAGCAGTACTTC
CDR3 protein: CASSFLGTGTYEQYF